The source of this TCR beta chain is a study of tumor-infiltrating lymphocytes in primary liver carcinoma. Study-wide background: Productive TCRbeta read counts per sample ran from roughly 3.5 to 6.8 million and were similar across tissue types. General study findings and limits: Significantly greater top-250-clone fractions characterized tumors relative to blood (p = 0.039).

In regard to this clonotype: The target antigen is unknown. The junction departs from germline at one end; a sequencing error may be responsible.

The CDR3 has 16 residues. Germline values: CDR1 SGHVS, CDR2 FQNEAQ. From around 18-30 mg of unsorted bulk tissue, DNA and RNA were co-extracted together. TCR beta cDNA came from roughly 550 ng total RNA, primed with a constant-region primer. For TCR beta, libraries were produced by three nested multiplex PCR rounds using slightly modified ARM-PCR. It was with TRBV1-TRBV30 forward primers and a C-beta reverse primer that the first two PCR rounds were run, at roughly 9 cycles each. One entry per CDR3 protein, called by TCRdb with MiXCR from the multiplex PCR reads. In the table there are 100,000 to 120,000 distinct CDR3 sequences, 80% to 85% of which are singletons.

Sequencing was carried out using liver tumor tissue from sampling region 3. Noted subset: tumor region T3, left-lateral pole. This chain uses TRBV7-8 with TRBJ2-1, with 9 bases aligning to TRBD2. The receptor's source is a middle-aged man with primary liver carcinoma and hepatitis B virus infection. CDR3 in amino acids: CASSLVVAGDVNEQFF. The DNA for the CDR3 is TGTGCCAGTAGCTTAGTAGTAGCGGGAGATGTCAATGAGCAGTTCTTC.